The table lists the clone carrying this TCR beta chain with a few counts. Its antigen is currently unknown. This sample was included in a study of cytomegalovirus exposure and HLA in healthy donors. CDR1 and CDR2 (germline): MGHRA, YSYEKL. The V and J ends lost 4 bases and 4 bases, in that order; junction bases with no gene match: 13. The CDR3 sequence is 17 residues long. The PCR made use of 60 Vbeta and 13 Jbeta primers. The protocol was immunoSEQ multiplex PCR, while the TCRdb copy is restricted to in-frame clones and leaves out a portion. The data contain roughly 86,000 clones, approximately 60% of them singletons. Study observations and caveats: Confirmation in vitro established that a few CMV-associated chains were specific for CMV antigens.

The genes are TRBV4-1 and TRBJ1-1; 9 positions agree with TRBD1. The receptor's source is a woman aged 45-65 years in good health and CMV-seropositive. Sequenced material: PBMCs. CDR3 residues: CASSRGIGTGIGTEAFF. CDR3 nucleotides: TGCGCCAGCAGCCGTGGGATCGGGACAGGGATCGGCACTGAAGCTTTCTTT.